This T cell receptor (beta chain) originates from a study of blood T cells in healthy people across ages. Losses at the gene ends were 0 bases for V and 8 bases for J; bases not matched to a gene: 8. CDR1 is LGHNA, CDR2 YSLEER, per germline. CDR3 length equals 16 residues. Study-level results: As age increased, TCR beta diversity per million T cells fell in a roughly linear fashion. Expanded clonotype changes were possibly confounded by unknown donor CMV status. Diversity estimates from one million T cells were considered underestimates.

This clonotype appeared many times. Its antigen is as yet unknown. A second PCR of roughly 7 to 11 cycles used a sample-barcoded 5' primer and a J-beta primer mix. TCRdb itself ran the 5' RACE reads through MiXCR, one entry per CDR3 protein. The sample yields roughly 1.9 million distinct CDR3 sequences, 39% seen once. The specimen was blood. The source of this sequence is a human donor in good health. This chain uses TRBV4-3 with TRBJ2-1; TRBD2 agrees at 9 bases. CDR3 region: CASSQEGSGGWDEQFF. DNA for the CDR3: TGCGCCAGCAGCCAAGAAGGTAGCGGGGGCTGGGATGAGCAGTTCTTC.